This TCR beta chain was retrieved from a study of technical replicates of blood from a few donors. This CDR3 spans 15 amino acids. CDR1 ENHRY and CDR2 SYGVKD come from the germline V gene. J gave up 0 bases and V 4 bases, and 2 bases lay outside the gene matches. The method was immunoSEQ multiplex PCR; TCRdb's version includes in-frame clones alone and lacks a portion of them. The table lists approximately 85,000 clones, 94% of them singletons. The receptor was derived from a human donor in good health. The sample consisted of T cells isolated from PBMCs. The V and J genes are TRBV10-3 and TRBJ1-1; 10 bases fit TRBD1. The CDR3 is CAISGQGAMNTEAFF. Here the CDR3 DNA reads TGTGCCATCAGTGGACAGGGGGCCATGAACACTGAAGCTTTCTTT.